The present entry profiles one TCR beta chain with its context. The data derive from a study of blood T cell repertoires in COVID-19. About the research overall: Both acute and convalescent COVID-19 samples were obtained from the United States, Italy and Spain. From T cells, B-cell-depleted T cells, or PBMCs came the material, which was cDNA or gDNA.

In the authors' workflow: Estimates of nucleated cell counts were drawn from the amplification of reference gene primers. Measured with immunoSEQ multiplex PCR; TCRdb has only the in-frame clones, and not every one. V and J calls and clone size come straight from that table; D and trimming were deduced from the DNA. The top ten clones hold less than 1.5% of a sample with more than 90,000 clones, about 85% of them seen once. The CDR3 has 16 amino acids. Trimming took 4 bases from V and 3 from J; bases not matched to a gene: 5. Germline CDR1 is SEHNR and CDR2 is FQNEAQ (reference sequence). The chain has TRBV7-9 and TRBJ2-3; TRBD2 agrees at 12 bases. Sequencing was done on a sample of peripheral blood. The origin of this receptor is a man aged 40-49 years with acute or convalescent COVID-19. The CDR3 region has the DNA TGTGCCAGCAGCTCCTACGGACTAGCGGGAACAGATACGCAGTATTTT. The encoded protein is CASSSYGLAGTDTQYF.